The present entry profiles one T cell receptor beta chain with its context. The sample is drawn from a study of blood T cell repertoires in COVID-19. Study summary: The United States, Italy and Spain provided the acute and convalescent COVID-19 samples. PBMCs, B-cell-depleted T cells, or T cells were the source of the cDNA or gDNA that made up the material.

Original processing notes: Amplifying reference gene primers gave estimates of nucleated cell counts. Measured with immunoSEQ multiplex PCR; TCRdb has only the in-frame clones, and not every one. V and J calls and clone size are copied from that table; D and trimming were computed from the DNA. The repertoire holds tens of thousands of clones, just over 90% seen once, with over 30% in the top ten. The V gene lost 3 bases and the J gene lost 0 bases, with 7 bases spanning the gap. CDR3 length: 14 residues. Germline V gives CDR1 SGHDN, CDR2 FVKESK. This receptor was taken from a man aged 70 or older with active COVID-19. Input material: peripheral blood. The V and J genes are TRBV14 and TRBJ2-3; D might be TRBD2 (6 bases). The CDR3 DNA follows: TGTGCCAGCAGCCAGGACTATAGCACAGATACGCAGTATTTT. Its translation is CASSQDYSTDTQYF.